This is a list of T cell receptor beta chains from one sample in a study of neoadjuvant nivolumab and ipilimumab in lung cancer. Repertoires were generated with immunoSEQ multiplex PCR, while TCRdb's copy carries only in-frame clones and drops some. This table has about 38,000 clones, approximately 92% appearing once. The sequences come from peripheral blood, collected before neoadjuvant nivolumab, alone or with ipilimumab. These receptors were collected from an adult with non-small cell lung cancer. Both conserved end residues are part of each CDR3. A D gene is named only where the DNA matches it firmly. Not every row has a clone size; where given, it reads once, few, many or a size class.

j_gene	v_gene	abundance	d_gene	CDR3aa	CDR3nt
TRBJ2-7	TRBV9	once	TRBD2	CASSGTGTSGSGEQYF	TGTGCCAGCAGCGGGACCGGGACTAGCGGGAGTGGTGAGCAGTACTTC
TRBJ2-7	TRBV7-3	.	.	CASSLNSGTTYEQYF	TGTGCCAGCAGCTTAAACAGTGGGACCACCTACGAGCAGTACTTC
TRBJ2-2	TRBV27	once	.	CASSKGRLPTTGELFF	TGTGCCAGCAGCAAGGGACGGCTTCCGACTACCGGGGAGCTGTTTTTT
TRBJ2-6	TRBV5-6	.	.	CASSQTPGANVLTF	TGTGCCAGCAGTCAGACCCCTGGGGCCAACGTCCTGACTTTC
TRBJ1-4	TRBV7-9	.	TRBD1	CASSLDRGDEKLFF	TGTGCCAGCAGCCTGGACAGGGGCGATGAAAAACTGTTTTTT
TRBJ2-2	TRBV7-2	.	.	CASSPGGQLGELFF	TGTGCCAGCAGCCCCGGGGGACAGCTCGGGGAGCTGTTTTTT
TRBJ2-1	TRBV29-1	.	.	CSVKGRNEQFF	TGCAGCGTTAAAGGGAGAAATGAGCAGTTCTTC
TRBJ1-4	TRBV28	.	TRBD1	CASRKDTGGEKLFF	TGTGCCAGCCGCAAGGACACAGGGGGGGAAAAACTGTTTTTT
TRBJ2-1	TRBV6-5	.	TRBD2	CASSYGLAGPYNEQFF	TGTGCCAGCAGTTACGGGCTAGCGGGGCCCTACAATGAGCAGTTCTTC
TRBJ2-2	TRBV5-1	.	.	CASSLAVGLPGRPGELFF	TGCGCCAGCAGCTTGGCGGTGGGACTCCCCGGAAGACCCGGGGAGCTGTTTTTT
TRBJ2-3	TRBV19	.	TRBD2	CASNQRERDTQYF	TGTGCCAGTAACCAGCGGGAGAGGGATACGCAGTATTTT
TRBJ1-2	TRBV28	few	.	CASSSTAYGYTF	TGTGCCAGCAGTTCGACGGCCTATGGCTACACCTTC
TRBJ2-1	TRBV6-6	.	TRBD2	CASTETGTSRFDEQFF	TGTGCCAGCACCGAAACCGGGACTAGCAGATTTGATGAGCAGTTCTTC
TRBJ2-7	TRBV7-6	.	.	CASSLGDEQYF	TGTGCCAGCAGCTTAGGGGACGAGCAGTACTTC
TRBJ2-7	TRBV7-3	.	TRBD2	CASSTTSGSYEQYF	TGTGCCAGCAGCACTACTAGCGGGAGTTACGAGCAGTACTTC
TRBJ1-5	TRBV7-9	.	.	CASSLGAGTDSNQPQHF	TGTGCCAGCAGCTTAGGGGCAGGGACGGATAGCAATCAGCCCCAGCATTTT
TRBJ2-1	TRBV7-2	.	TRBD1	CASSEDRGTYNEQFF	TGTGCCAGCAGCGAAGACAGGGGTACCTACAATGAGCAGTTCTTC
TRBJ2-4	TRBV5-1	.	TRBD1	CASSEDRDSLAKNIQYF	TGCGCCAGCAGCGAAGACAGGGATTCCTTAGCCAAAAACATTCAGTACTTC
TRBJ1-2	TRBV18	few	TRBD1	CASSQDRDNYGYTF	TGTGCCAGCTCACAGGACAGGGATAACTATGGCTACACCTTC
TRBJ2-5	TRBV28	once	TRBD1	CASSSTGDAQETQYF	TGTGCCAGCAGTTCAACAGGGGATGCCCAAGAGACCCAGTACTTC